The entry below describes one T cell receptor beta chain. Its antigen target is currently unknown. No per-base quality is available; no much larger clone lies one base away. Library construction relied on the immunoSEQ multiplex PCR assay. The multiplex PCR relied on a mix of 60 forward primers for TCR Vbeta segments and 13 reverse primers for TCR Jbeta segments. Amplification of the CDR3 region of rearranged TCR beta genes was performed with a multiplex PCR assay on genomic DNA. The amplified TCR beta libraries were sequenced on the Illumina HiSeq System as 87-base-pair reads. The published analysis was carried out like this. A later analysis tallied approximately 87 million unique TCR beta chains across the 610 or so repertoires, and approximately 12 million of those chains were shared by two or more donors. Raw reads were error-corrected and collapsed into unique sequences by a nearest-neighbor algorithm in which closely related sequences were merged to remove PCR and sequencing errors. CDR3 sequences were aligned to IMGT reference sequences to assign V, D and J gene segments. Each retained sequence needed at least a six-nucleotide match to both a V gene segment and a J gene segment. Rearrangements were classified as productive when the CDR3 lacked stop codons and remained in frame with V and J, and all other rearrangements were classified as non-productive. Following IMGT convention, CDR3 was defined as the stretch from the second conserved V-encoded cysteine to the conserved J-encoded phenylalanine. Sequences without an unambiguous match to a single V gene segment were excluded from the earlier analysis of over 500 of the donors. An earlier analysis of 500 to 700 of the donors classified V segments as functional when productive rearrangements were above 56.7% and as segregating when the standard deviation between donors was above 5%. A statistical classification framework was developed to diagnose cytomegalovirus status using the catalog of TCR beta chain sequences. In a later analysis, TCR nucleotide sequences were compared against IMGT/GENE-DB human TR gene sequences so that V and J genes could be assigned. A later analysis assigned CDR3 sequences and most-parsimonious VDJ recombination scenarios with the TCRdist pipeline. A later analysis defined each TCR beta chain by its CDR3 amino acid sequence plus V-gene family, and excluded reads lacking a unique V-gene family. In a later analysis, 550 to 650 highly shared, low-generation-probability nucleotide sequences were removed to address suspected cross-contamination and a sequencing artifact. In a later analysis, a clonal expansion index for each public chain was calculated from normalized within-repertoire ranks of inferred template counts. In a later analysis, generation probabilities were computed using a VDJ recombination model fitted to out-of-frame rearrangements, and the results were checked against IGoR. A later analysis scored TCR-TCR, TCR-HLA and TCR-CMV co-occurrence with hypergeometric tests, applying a repertoire-size bias correction to TCR pairs. In a later analysis, false discovery rates were estimated by permuting HLA or CMV assignments 20 times. In a later analysis, co-occurring TCRs were grouped using DBSCAN, and TCRdist sequence similarity was added for clustering within HLA-allele-positive subsets. Repertoires with fewer than 30,000 or more than 120,000 public chains were left out of co-occurrence clustering, as were about 5 repertoires with anomalous nucleotide sharing. What TCRdb holds here is the immuneACCESS table cut down to in-frame rearrangements. Part of the clones is not present; checked against another copy, under half of the missing clones reflect an unresolved V gene, and the others are unexplained. The V and J calls and the clone size are those of that table, but D and trimming were determined from the DNA. The sample table holds over 120,000 clones, of which 75% to 85% were seen once. In total, the top ten clones hold about 2.2% of the sample.

The cohort comprised hundreds of healthy bone marrow donors. At the time of sampling, all cohort members were nominally healthy, though unrecorded immune exposures were likely present. The donor was CMV seropositive and belonged to the group of 270 or so seropositive cohort members. A peripheral blood sample was collected from each donor, and TCR beta sequencing was performed on peripheral blood mononuclear cells. Genomic DNA was extracted from the blood cell samples with the Qiagen DNeasy Blood Extraction Kit. This sample is drawn from a study of cytomegalovirus exposure and HLA in healthy donors (dated by TCRdb to the late 2010s). Study-wide context: According to an earlier analysis of several hundred of the donors, about 170 million T cells yielded some 120 million unique TCR beta sequences and approximately 300 Gb of sequence data. Roughly 320 gigabases of sequencing data and roughly 81 million unique TCR sequences made up an early release that covered 500 to 700 HLA-typed donors. The genetic ancestry cluster associated with self-reported Caucasian donors included over 65% of the roughly 410 genotyped donors. The study aimed to test whether signatures of past pathogen exposure could be identified by cataloging public T cell receptors. The T cell repertoires of some 700 subjects were profiled by immunosequencing and related to cytomegalovirus serostatus. Besides the first cohort of around 700 subjects, a separate validation cohort made up of 120 different subjects was used. To predict cytomegalovirus infection status, the study brought together high-throughput TCR immunosequencing, statistical association of individual TCRs with disease status, and machine learning. To study patterns of TCR occurrence, a later analysis re-analyzed previously published TCR beta repertoires from 666 donors and added high-resolution HLA genotyping. The later analysis used no new phenotypic data to find candidate immune exposures, relying instead on TCR beta sequences and their occurrence across donors. An earlier analysis of 587 of the donors used high-throughput TCR beta sequencing to judge whether each TCR beta V gene segment behaved as functional or pseudogenic. Donor age, sex, ethnicity and CMV serostatus were compiled alongside the repertoire data. A later genetic analysis took genome-wide SNP genotypes for about 65% of the 666 donors and used that subset as a discovery cohort. All discovery cohort repertoires had been generated on a single sequencing platform. HLA typing included class I and class II loci at four-digit resolution. The number of donors typed differed by locus, with roughly 620-630 for A, B, C, DRB1 and DQB1, roughly 520 for DQA1, 600 to 610 for DPA1, and over 400 for DPB1. About 5 DR-DQ haplotypes were handled as single units for association and clustering, since linkage in the cohort was strong. On average, roughly 250,000 unique TCR beta nucleotide sequences were sequenced per donor among about 400 genotyped donors of the cohort, with 15% to 20% of those sequences being non-productive.

Paper-wide results and their limitations: When HLA alleles, especially DR and DQ, strongly co-occurred, attributing TCR associations to individual alleles was difficult. The study gave a list of more than 150 TCR beta chains associated with cytomegalovirus. In a later genetic analysis, fewer N-insertions in productive TCRs were reported among donors in an Asian-associated ancestry cluster than the roughly 640-donor mean. A later genetic analysis associated a missense DCLRE1C variant with V-gene and J-gene trimming of TCR beta chains, and an independent cohort replicated the association. Because HLA typing was unavailable for some donors at each locus, only the typed subset was used in association tests. The earlier analysis of around 600 of the donors excluded roughly 17 rarely observed V segments, including chromosome 9 orphons, because counts were too low. The only immune exposure information available for the cohort was CMV serostatus. While some public TCRs were present in many individuals, most TCR sequences turned up only very rarely across donors. A group of highly shared sequence variants was considered likely to be a technical artifact of the sequencing pipeline. A later analysis found that TCR association rates varied across HLA loci, with DRB1 alleles showing the most associated TCRs and HLA-C alleles the fewest. In a later analysis, most CMV-associated TCR beta chains were found to appear HLA-restricted, with HLA associations seemingly driven largely by CMV exposure. A few of the identified cytomegalovirus-associated TCR beta chains were confirmed in vitro to be specific for cytomegalovirus antigens. In a later analysis, HLA-associated TCR beta chains showed more clonal expansion and lower generation probabilities than non-associated chains that were equally common. Cytomegalovirus status was reported to be diagnosed by the classifier with high specificity and sensitivity in both the original and validation cohorts. Roughly uniform sequencing depth across donors was assumed in presence/absence analyses, although this assumption may not hold. A further reported finding was that TCR beta sequences accurately predicted the HLA-A and HLA-B alleles for most subjects in the first cohort. At a false discovery rate of 0.05, a later analysis linked some 17,000 TCR beta sequences to specific HLA alleles. In a later analysis, several top co-occurrence clusters were reported to appear linked to parvovirus B19, influenza, CMV and Epstein-Barr virus. The authors suggested that the approach could potentially be generalized to other disease states and immunological phenotypes. Because the 87-base-pair reads could not distinguish some IMGT-functional V segments, including TRBV6-2 and TRBV6-3, those segments were excluded. Correlated functional status among segregating V segments might be attributable to linkage disequilibrium, but an unknown experimental factor could not be ruled out. Only TCR beta chains were sequenced in this cohort, and the absence of alpha or paired-chain data limited detectable features. An earlier analysis of approximately 570 of the donors showed that most TCR beta V segments appeared in productive rearrangements either about 90% or about 30% of the time, which broadly matched IMGT annotations.

The junction shows trimming of 3 bases on V and 0 bases on J, plus 9 bases between the germline ends. Looking up the germline V gene yields CDR1 SGHRS and CDR2 YFSETQ. The CDR3 covers 15 residues, taking in both the cysteine and the phenylalanine. Solely the CDR3 DNA is kept, with 45 bases framed from the first base. Recombination joined TRBV5-1 with TRBJ1-4; the D region possibly corresponds to TRBD1 (5 bases align). This TCR derives from a woman under 30 in good health and CMV-seropositive. Sample: PBMCs. The CDR3 has the sequence CASSSTGPTNEKLFF. The nucleotides are TGCGCCAGCAGCTCAACAGGCCCAACTAATGAAAAACTGTTTTTT.